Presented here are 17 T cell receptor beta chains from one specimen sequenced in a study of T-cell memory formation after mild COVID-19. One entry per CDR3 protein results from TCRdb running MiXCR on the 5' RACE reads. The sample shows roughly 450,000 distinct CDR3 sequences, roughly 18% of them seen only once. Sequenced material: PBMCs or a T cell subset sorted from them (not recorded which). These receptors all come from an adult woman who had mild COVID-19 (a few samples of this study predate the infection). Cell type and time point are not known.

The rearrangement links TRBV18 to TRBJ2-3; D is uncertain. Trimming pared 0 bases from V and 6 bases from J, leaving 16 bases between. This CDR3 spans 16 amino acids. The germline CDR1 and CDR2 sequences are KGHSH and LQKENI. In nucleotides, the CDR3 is TGTGCCAGCTCACCACCGTCTGGGGTCGTGGGCGATACGCAGTATTTT. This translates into CASSPPSGVVGDTQYF.

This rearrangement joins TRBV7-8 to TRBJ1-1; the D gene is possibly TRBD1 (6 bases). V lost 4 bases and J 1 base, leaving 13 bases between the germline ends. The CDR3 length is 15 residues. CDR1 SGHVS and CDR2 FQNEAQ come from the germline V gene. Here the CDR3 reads CASSYNRVGNTEAFF. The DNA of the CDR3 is TGTGCCAGCAGCTATAACAGGGTCGGGAACACTGAAGCTTTCTTT.

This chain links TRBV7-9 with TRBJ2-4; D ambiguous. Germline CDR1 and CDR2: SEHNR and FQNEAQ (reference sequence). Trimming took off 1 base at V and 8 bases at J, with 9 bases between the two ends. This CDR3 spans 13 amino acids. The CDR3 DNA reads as TGTGCCAGCAGCTTAGAAATTGGGGACATTCAGTACTTC. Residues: CASSLEIGDIQYF.

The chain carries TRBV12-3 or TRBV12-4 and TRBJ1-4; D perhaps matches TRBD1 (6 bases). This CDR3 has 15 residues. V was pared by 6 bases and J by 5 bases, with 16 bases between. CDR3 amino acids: CASRPSGTRNEKLFF. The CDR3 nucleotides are TGTGCCAGCAGACCCTCCGGGACAAGAAATGAAAAACTGTTTTTT.

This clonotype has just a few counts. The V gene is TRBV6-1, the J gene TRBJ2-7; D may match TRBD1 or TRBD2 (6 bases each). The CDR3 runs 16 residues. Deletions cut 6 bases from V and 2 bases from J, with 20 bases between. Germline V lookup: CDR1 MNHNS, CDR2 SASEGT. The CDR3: CASRAYMGGPTYEQYF. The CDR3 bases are TGTGCCAGCAGGGCTTATATGGGGGGCCCCACCTACGAGCAGTACTTC.

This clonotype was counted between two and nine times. The CDR3 spells CASRYRGLSTDTQYF. Written as DNA, the CDR3 is TGTGCCAGCAGGTATAGGGGGCTGAGCACAGATACGCAGTATTTT. The chain combines TRBV7-6 with TRBJ2-3; the match to TRBD1 covers 7 bases. The junction had 6 bases not matched to a gene; V was cut back by 6 bases and J by 0 bases. This CDR3 is 15 amino acids long. Germline V lookup: CDR1 SGHVS, CDR2 FNYEAQ.

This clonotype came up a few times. The CDR3 bases are TGCGCCAGCACCGGTACCGGGACAGCGAACACCGGGGAGCTGTTTTTT. Amino acids: CASTGTGTANTGELFF. V is TRBV5-1 and J is TRBJ2-2; 7 nucleotides match TRBD1. Looked up from germline, CDR1 is SGHRS and CDR2 is YFSETQ. Trimming cost V 6 bases and J 0 bases; bases outside gene matches: 8. This CDR3 contains 16 residues.

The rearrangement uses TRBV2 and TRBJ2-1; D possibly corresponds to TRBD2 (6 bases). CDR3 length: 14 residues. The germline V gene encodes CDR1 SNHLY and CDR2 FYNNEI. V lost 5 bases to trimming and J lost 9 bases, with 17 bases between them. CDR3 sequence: CASSQTGTGGEQFF. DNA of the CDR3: TGTGCCAGCAGTCAAACCGGGACTGGGGGTGAGCAGTTCTTC.

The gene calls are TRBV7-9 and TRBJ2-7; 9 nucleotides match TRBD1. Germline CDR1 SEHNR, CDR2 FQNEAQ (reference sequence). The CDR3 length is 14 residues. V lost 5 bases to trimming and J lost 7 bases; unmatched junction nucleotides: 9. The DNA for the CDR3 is TGTGCCAGCAGCCCTTGGGACAGGGCGGGGGAGCAGTACTTC. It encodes CASSPWDRAGEQYF.

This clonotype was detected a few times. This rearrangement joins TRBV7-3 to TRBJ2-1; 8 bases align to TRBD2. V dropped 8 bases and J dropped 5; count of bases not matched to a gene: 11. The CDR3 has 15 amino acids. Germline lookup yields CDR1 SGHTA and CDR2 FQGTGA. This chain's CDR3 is CASGLAGNVNNEQFF. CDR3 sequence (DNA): TGTGCCAGCGGCCTAGCGGGCAATGTGAACAATGAGCAGTTCTTC.

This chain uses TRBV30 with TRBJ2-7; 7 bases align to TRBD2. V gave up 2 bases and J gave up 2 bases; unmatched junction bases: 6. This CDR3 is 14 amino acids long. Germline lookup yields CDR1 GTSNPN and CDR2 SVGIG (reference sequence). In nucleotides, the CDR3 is TGTGCCTGGAGTCCGACTAGCTGGCCCTACGAGCAGTACTTC. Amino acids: CAWSPTSWPYEQYF.

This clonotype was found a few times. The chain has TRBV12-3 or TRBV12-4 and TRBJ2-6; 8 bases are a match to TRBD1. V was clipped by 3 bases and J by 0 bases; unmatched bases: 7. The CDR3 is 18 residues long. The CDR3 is CASSFGQGLASGANVLTF. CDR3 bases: TGTGCCAGCAGTTTTGGACAGGGTTTAGCCTCTGGGGCCAACGTCCTGACTTTC.

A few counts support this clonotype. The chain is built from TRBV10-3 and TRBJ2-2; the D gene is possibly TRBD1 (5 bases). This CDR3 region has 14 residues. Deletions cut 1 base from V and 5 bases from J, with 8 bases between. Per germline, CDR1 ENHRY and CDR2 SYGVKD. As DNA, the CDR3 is TGTGCCATCAGTGAGTTTGGGGCGACCGGGGAGCTGTTTTTT. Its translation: CAISEFGATGELFF.

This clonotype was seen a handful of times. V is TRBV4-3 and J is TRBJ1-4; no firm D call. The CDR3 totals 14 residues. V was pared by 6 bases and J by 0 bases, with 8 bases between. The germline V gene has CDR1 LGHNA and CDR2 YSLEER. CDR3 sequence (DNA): TGCGCCAGCAGTAGAAAGGCAACTAATGAAAAACTGTTTTTT. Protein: CASSRKATNEKLFF.

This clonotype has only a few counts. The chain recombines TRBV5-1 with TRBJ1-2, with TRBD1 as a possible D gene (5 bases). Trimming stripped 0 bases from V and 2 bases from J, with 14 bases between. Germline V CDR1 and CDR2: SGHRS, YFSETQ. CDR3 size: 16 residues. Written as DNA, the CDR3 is TGCGCCAGCAGCTTGGACCCGACAGCTTCCAACTATGGCTACACCTTC. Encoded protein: CASSLDPTASNYGYTF.

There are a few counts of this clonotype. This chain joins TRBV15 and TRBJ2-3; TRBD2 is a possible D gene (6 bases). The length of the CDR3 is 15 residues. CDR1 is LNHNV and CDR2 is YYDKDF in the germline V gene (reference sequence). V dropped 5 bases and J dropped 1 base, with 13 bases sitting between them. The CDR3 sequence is CATSARAGGTDTQYF. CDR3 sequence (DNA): TGTGCCACCAGCGCTCGAGCGGGTGGCACAGATACGCAGTATTTT. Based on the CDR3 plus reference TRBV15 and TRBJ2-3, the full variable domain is DAMVIQNPRYQVTQFGKPVTLSCSQTLNHNVMYWYQQKSSQAPKLLFHYYDKDFNNEADTPDNFQSRRPNTSFCFLDIRSPGLGDTAMYLCATSARAGGTDTQYFGPGTRLTVL.

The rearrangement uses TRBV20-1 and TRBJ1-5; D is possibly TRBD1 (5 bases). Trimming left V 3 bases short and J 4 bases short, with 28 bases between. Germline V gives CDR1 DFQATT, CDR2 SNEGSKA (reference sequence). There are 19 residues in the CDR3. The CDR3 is CSASRPGRNILENNQPQHF. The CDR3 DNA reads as TGCAGTGCTAGCCGACCGGGACGGAATATACTCGAGAATAATCAGCCCCAGCATTTT.